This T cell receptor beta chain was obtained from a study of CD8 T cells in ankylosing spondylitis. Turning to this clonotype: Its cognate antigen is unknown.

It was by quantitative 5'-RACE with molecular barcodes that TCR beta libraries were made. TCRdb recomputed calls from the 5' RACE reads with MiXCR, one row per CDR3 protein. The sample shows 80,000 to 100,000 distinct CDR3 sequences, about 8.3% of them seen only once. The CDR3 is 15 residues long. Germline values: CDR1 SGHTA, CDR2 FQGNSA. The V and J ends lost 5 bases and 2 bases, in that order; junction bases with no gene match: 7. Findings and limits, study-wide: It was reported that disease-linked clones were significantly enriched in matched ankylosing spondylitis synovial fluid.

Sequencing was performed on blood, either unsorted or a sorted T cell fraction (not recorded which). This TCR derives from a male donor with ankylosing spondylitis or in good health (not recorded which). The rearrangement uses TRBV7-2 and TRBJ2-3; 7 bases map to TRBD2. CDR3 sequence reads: CASSTSSGLTDTQYF. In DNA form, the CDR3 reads TGTGCCAGCAGCACATCTAGCGGACTCACAGATACGCAGTATTTT.